The 5 T cell receptor beta chains listed next were all sequenced from one sample in a study of T-cell reconstitution after alpha-beta-depleted transplantation in children. TCRbeta library construction was performed incorporating unique molecular identifiers. From the PCR reads, TCRdb called clonotypes with MiXCR, one entry per CDR3 protein. The sample contains approximately 190,000 distinct CDR3 sequences, approximately 8.4% of which appear only once. The sample consisted of PBMCs, mostly from graft donor cells, taken 360 days after TCRalphabeta/CD19-depleted stem cell transplant. These receptor sequences come from a male patient between 2 and 10 years old who had a stem cell transplant for acute myeloid leukemia, so the T cells may come from the graft donor.

This clonotype showed up many times. This chain uses TRBV20-1 with TRBJ2-3; 8 nucleotides align to TRBD2. The CDR3 is 18 amino acids. V lost 1 base, J lost 1 base, and 13 bases stayed unmatched. CDR1 is DFQATT and CDR2 is SNEGSKA in the germline V gene (reference sequence). Here the CDR3 DNA reads TGCAGTGCTAGAGTCCCTAGCGGGCTACACTCTGGCACAGATACGCAGTATTTT. Translating it yields CSARVPSGLHSGTDTQYF.

This clonotype was observed many times. The chain combines TRBV12-3 or TRBV12-4 with TRBJ1-2; possible D gene TRBD1, 5 bases. V was trimmed by 2 bases and J by 8 bases, leaving 6 bases between them. The CDR3 sequence is 11 residues long. CDR3 sequence (DNA): TGTGCCAGCAGTTTAAGGGGCGGCTACACCTTC. It specifies CASSLRGGYTF.

There are a few counts of this clonotype. The chain combines TRBV9 with TRBJ2-3, with D hard to call. The CDR3 consists of 13 residues. V was trimmed by 0 bases and J by 4 bases, leaving 6 bases between them. Per the germline V gene, CDR1 is SGDLS and CDR2 is YYNGEE. CDR3 sequence: CASSVVVADTQYF. CDR3 sequence (DNA): TGTGCCAGCAGCGTAGTCGTGGCAGATACGCAGTATTTT.

This clonotype has just a few counts. The chain combines TRBV20-1 with TRBJ2-1; the D gene is possibly TRBD2 (5 bases). Germline values: CDR1 DFQATT, CDR2 SNEGSKA (reference sequence). This CDR3 is built from 16 residues. Trimming left V 3 bases short and J 1 base short, with 16 bases between. The DNA for the CDR3 is TGCAGTGCTAGCTCCGGACTCGCTCGATCCTACAATGAGCAGTTCTTC. Its protein product is CSASSGLARSYNEQFF.

The V and J genes are TRBV7-3 and TRBJ1-1; D gene uncertain. Looked up from germline, CDR1 is SGHTA and CDR2 is FQGTGA. Trimming pared 5 bases from V and 1 base from J, leaving 11 bases between. The CDR3 sequence is 14 residues long. This chain's CDR3 is CASSPGRKNTEAFF. The CDR3 nucleotides read TGTGCCAGCAGCCCCGGGAGAAAGAACACTGAAGCTTTCTTT.